The clone carrying this T cell receptor (beta chain) was counted between two and nine times. Its antigen is as yet unknown. This CDR3 region has 11 residues. Looked up from germline, CDR1 is MDHEN and CDR2 is SYDVKM. The V end lost 8 bases, the J end lost 2 bases, and 7 bases lay between the germline ends. The sample belongs to a study of T-cell memory formation after mild COVID-19. Study-level points and caveats: Contracting clones from day 15 to 85 showed balanced CD4/CD8; later expanders favored CD4+.

Libraries for TCRalpha and TCRbeta carried sample barcodes and unique molecular identifiers via 5'RACE. TCRdb reprocessed the 5' RACE reads via MiXCR and lists one record per CDR3 protein. The sample has about 57,000 distinct CDR3 sequences; less than 15% are singletons. The sequenced material came from PBMCs or a T cell subset sorted from them (not recorded which). The clonotype originates from a man in his late teens or twenties who had mild COVID-19 (a few samples of this study predate the infection). Cell type and time point are not known. This chain connects TRBV28 to TRBJ2-7; D is undetermined. This CDR3 reads CASATPYEQYF. The CDR3 DNA follows: TGTGCCAGCGCGACACCCTACGAGCAGTACTTC.